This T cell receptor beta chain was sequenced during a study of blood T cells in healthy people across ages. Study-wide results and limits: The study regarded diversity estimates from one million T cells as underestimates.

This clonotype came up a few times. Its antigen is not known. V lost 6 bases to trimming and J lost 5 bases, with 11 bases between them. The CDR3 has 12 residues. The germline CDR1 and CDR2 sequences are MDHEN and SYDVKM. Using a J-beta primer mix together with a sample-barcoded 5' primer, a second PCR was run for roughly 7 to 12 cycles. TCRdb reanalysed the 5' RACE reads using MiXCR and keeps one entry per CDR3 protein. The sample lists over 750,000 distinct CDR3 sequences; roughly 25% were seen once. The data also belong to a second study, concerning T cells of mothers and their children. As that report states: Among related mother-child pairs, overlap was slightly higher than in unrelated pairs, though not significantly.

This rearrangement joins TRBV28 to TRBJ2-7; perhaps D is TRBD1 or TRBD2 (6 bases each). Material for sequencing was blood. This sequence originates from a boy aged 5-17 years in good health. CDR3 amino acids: CASRPGGHEQYF. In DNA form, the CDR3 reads TGTGCCAGCAGGCCCGGGGGCCACGAGCAGTACTTC.